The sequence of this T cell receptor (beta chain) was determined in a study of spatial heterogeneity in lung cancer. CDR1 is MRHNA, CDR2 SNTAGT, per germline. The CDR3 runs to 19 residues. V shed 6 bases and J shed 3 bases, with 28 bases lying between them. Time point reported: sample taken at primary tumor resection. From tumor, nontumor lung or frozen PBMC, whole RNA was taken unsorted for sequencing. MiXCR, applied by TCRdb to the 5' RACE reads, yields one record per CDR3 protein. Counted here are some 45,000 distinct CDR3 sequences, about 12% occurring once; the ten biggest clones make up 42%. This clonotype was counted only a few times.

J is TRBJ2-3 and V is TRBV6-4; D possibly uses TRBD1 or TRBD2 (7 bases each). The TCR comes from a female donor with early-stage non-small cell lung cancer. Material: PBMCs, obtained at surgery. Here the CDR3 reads CASRQKTGRGDYGTDTQYF. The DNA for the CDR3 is TGTGCCAGCAGGCAGAAGACAGGGAGGGGGGATTATGGGACAGATACGCAGTATTTT.